Listed below are T cell receptor beta chains from one sample, sequenced in a study of blood T cell repertoires in COVID-19. Produced via immunoSEQ multiplex PCR; TCRdb's table is partial and in-frame only. The profile shows tens of thousands of clones, around 80% of them singletons. The sequencing sample was made of peripheral blood. The receptor set was obtained from a woman of 80 years or more with acute or convalescent COVID-19. Both conserved end residues are trimmed from each CDR3. The order of the fields is CDR3 length, V gene, J gene, CDR3 protein.

13	TRBV27	TRBJ2-5	ASSTLLAGKETQY
11	TRBV15	TRBJ2-5	ATSSGDSGTQY
17	TRBV5-8	TRBJ2-6	ASSPIRGGYASGANVLT
12	TRBV29-1	TRBJ1-1	SVEDTGRNTEAF
13	TRBV5-1	TRBJ1-4	ASSLEGGADEKLF
15	TRBV9	TRBJ2-6	ASSPSSDRAGANVLT
13	TRBV7-9	TRBJ2-1	ASSFTLAGVNEQF
13	TRBV5-4	TRBJ1-4	ASSQGLPGGEKLF
13	TRBV19	TRBJ2-7	ASSIGRDRVHEQY
8	TRBV29-1	TRBJ1-1	SAGGTEAF
13	TRBV27	TRBJ2-7	ASRSVTGSSYEQY
11	TRBV7-2	TRBJ1-2	ASSFPGVYGYT
9	TRBV19	TRBJ2-5	ASSRGETQY
16	TRBV21-1	TRBJ2-5	ASSNGWGRGNRQETQY
14	TRBV4-1	TRBJ2-2	ASSFSGQMNTGELF